This TCR beta chain was observed in a study of OX40 agonist ivuxolimab in advanced cancers. Overall study: Patients were treated with ivuxolimab, an agonistic anti-OX40 (CD134) antibody. Aged roughly 20 to 79 with a mean of 60 years, they were more than 80% male.

The assay was immunoSEQ multiplex PCR, and TCRdb's table has in-frame clones only and misses some. The sample holds some 11,000 clones; around nine tenths are singletons and the top ten take 25% to 30%. Trimming took 9 bases from V and 1 from J, leaving 17 bases between them. Germline CDR1 SGHTS, CDR2 YDEGEE. The CDR3 contains 15 residues. Remarks on this clone: Antigen: not known.

Study results and limitations: The study found that CD8+ T cells averaged more expanded clones than CD4+. Clonal expansion in partial responders at 0.1-3.0 mg/kg ranked among the lowest.

V usage is TRBV5-8 and J usage is TRBJ2-1, with a tentative D call TRBD1 (7 bases). The sample in question was CD4+ or CD8+ T cells sorted from blood, obtained in a trial of the OX40 agonist ivuxolimab. The sequence was collected from an adult with an advanced solid tumor such as melanoma, head and neck, liver or kidney cancer. CDR3 residues: CATGGGGGSYNEQFF. Written as DNA, the CDR3 is TGTGCCACAGGGGGAGGCGGAGGGTCCTACAATGAGCAGTTCTTC.